The next 12 T cell receptor beta chains were all read from a single sample in a study of shared clonotypes between healthy human individuals. The naive CD8 fraction comprised CD45RO-negative cells positively selected for CCR7 and excluded terminally differentiated effector memory CD45RA+ cells. Repertoires were generated with immunoSEQ multiplex PCR, while TCRdb's copy carries only in-frame clones and drops some. This sample has roughly 2 million clones, with approximately 94% found just once. Sequencing was done on a sample of naive CD8+ T cells sorted from blood. Source of these receptors: a man aged 18 to 30 in good health.

The chain links TRBV6-6 to TRBJ1-2; 7 nucleotides match TRBD1. V lost 2 bases and J lost 0; bases outside the gene matches: 6. Germline lookup yields CDR1 MNHNY and CDR2 SVGAGI (reference sequence). The CDR3 has 16 amino acids. As DNA, the CDR3 is TGTGCCAGCAGTTACGACGGGACAGCCCCTAACTATGGCTACACCTTC. It specifies CASSYDGTAPNYGYTF.

This rearrangement joins TRBV10-3 to TRBJ1-1, with D unresolved. The CDR3 consists of 14 residues. Germline V gene lookup returns CDR1 ENHRY and CDR2 SYGVKD. The V end was cut by 6 bases, the J end by 3 bases, with 14 bases between. CDR3 nucleotides: TGTGCCATCAGGGATTTACAAAGGGACACTGAAGCTTTCTTT. Residues: CAIRDLQRDTEAFF.

The chain couples TRBV6-1 to TRBJ2-3, with TRBD2 identical over 14 bases. Germline V gene lookup returns CDR1 MNHNS and CDR2 SASEGT. This CDR3 comprises 18 residues. The ends lost 4 bases at V and 7 bases at J; junction bases unmatched: 13. In nucleotides, the CDR3 is TGTGCCAGCAGTGCCGGGACTAGCGGGGGCCTAGATGTAAATACGCAGTATTTT. Protein: CASSAGTSGGLDVNTQYF.

The CDR3, as DNA: TGTGCCAGCAGCCAGGGGCCAGGCTATGGCTACACCTTC. Translated, it gives CASSQGPGYGYTF. V and J are TRBV7-2 and TRBJ1-2; D may be TRBD1 (6 bases). The CDR3 extends over 13 amino acids. Trimming removed 5 bases at V and 4 bases at J, with 11 bases between. Germline CDR1 and CDR2: SGHTA and FQGNSA.

The chain links TRBV19 to TRBJ1-1; 9 nucleotides agree with TRBD1. There are 15 residues in the CDR3. The ends lost 4 bases at V and 0 bases at J; junction bases unmatched: 3. CDR1 is LNHDA, CDR2 SQIVND, per germline (reference sequence). The CDR3 loop reads CASSRGTGLNTEAFF. CDR3 coding DNA: TGTGCCAGTAGTAGGGGGACAGGGTTGAACACTGAAGCTTTCTTT.

The V call is TRBV7-8, the J call TRBJ1-5; D is unresolved. The V end was cut by 1 base, the J end by 3 bases, with 4 bases between. There are 13 residues in the CDR3. Germline loops: CDR1 SGHVS, CDR2 FQNEAQ. CDR3 sequence: CASSLDYNQPQHF. CDR3 sequence (DNA): TGTGCCAGCAGCTTAGACTACAATCAGCCCCAGCATTTT.

The V and J genes are TRBV28 and TRBJ2-7; no clear D gene. The CDR3 sequence is 13 residues long. The V gene's germline CDR1 is MDHEN and CDR2 SYDVKM. V was trimmed by 0 bases and J by 3 bases, leaving 6 bases between them. The chain's CDR3 is CASSLWQNYEQYF. CDR3 DNA sequence: TGTGCCAGCAGTTTATGGCAGAACTACGAGCAGTACTTC.

The V call is TRBV11-2, the J call TRBJ2-7; D gene unclear. V lost 7 bases, J lost 7 bases, and 14 bases lay in between. The CDR3 is 12 residues long. The germline V gene encodes CDR1 SGHAT and CDR2 FQNNGV. The CDR3 is CASTGHALEQYF. The CDR3 DNA reads TGTGCCAGCACGGGCCATGCGCTGGAGCAGTACTTC.

The rearrangement links TRBV4-3 to TRBJ2-1, with 7 nucleotides matching TRBD2. This CDR3 is 18 amino acids long. Trimming took 1 base from V and 0 from J; bases not matched to a gene: 9. Germline V gene data show CDR1 as LGHNA and CDR2 as YSLEER. CDR3 sequence (DNA): TGCGCCAGCAGCCAAGCCTCGGGGACTACGAGCTCCTACAATGAGCAGTTCTTC. It specifies CASSQASGTTSSYNEQFF.

The V gene is TRBV6-5, the J gene TRBJ2-5, with 9 positions matching TRBD1. V was pared by 0 bases and J by 12 bases, with 14 bases of the junction left unmatched. The CDR3 runs 16 residues. Germline V CDR1 and CDR2: MNHEY, SVGAGI. CDR3 amino acids: CASSYSTGTGRLSEYF. CDR3 DNA sequence: TGTGCCAGCAGTTACTCGACCGGGACAGGGCGCTTATCGGAGTACTTC.

This sequence joins TRBV29-1 and TRBJ1-2; D is ambiguous. This CDR3 is 11 amino acids long. Germline V gene data show CDR1 as SQVTM and CDR2 as ANQGSEA. CDR3 sequence reads: CSLESLYGYTF. CDR3 coding DNA: TGCAGTCTGGAGTCACTCTATGGCTACACCTTC.

This sequence joins TRBV6-1 and TRBJ2-2, with D maybe TRBD1 (6 bases). The V end lost 11 bases, the J end lost 2 bases, and 15 bases lay between the germline ends. Germline values: CDR1 MNHNS, CDR2 SASEGT. CDR3 length: 14 residues. Here the CDR3 DNA reads TGTGCCGGATGGGACAATACTAACACCGGGGAGCTGTTTTTT. Translated, it gives CAGWDNTNTGELFF.